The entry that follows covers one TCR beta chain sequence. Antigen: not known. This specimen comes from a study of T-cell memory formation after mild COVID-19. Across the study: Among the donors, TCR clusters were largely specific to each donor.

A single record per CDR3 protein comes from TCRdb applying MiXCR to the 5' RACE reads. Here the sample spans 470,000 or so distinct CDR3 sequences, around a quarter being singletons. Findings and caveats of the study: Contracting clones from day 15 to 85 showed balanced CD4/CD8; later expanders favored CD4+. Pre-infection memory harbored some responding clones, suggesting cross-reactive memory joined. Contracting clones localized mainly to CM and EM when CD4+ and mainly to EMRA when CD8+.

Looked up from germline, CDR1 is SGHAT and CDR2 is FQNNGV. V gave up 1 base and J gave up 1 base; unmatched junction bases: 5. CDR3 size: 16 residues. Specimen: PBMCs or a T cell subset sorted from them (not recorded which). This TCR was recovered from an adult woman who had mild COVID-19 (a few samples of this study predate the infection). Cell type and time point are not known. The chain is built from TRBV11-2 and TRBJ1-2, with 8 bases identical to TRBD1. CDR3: CASSLGGQGVNYGYTF. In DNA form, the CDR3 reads TGTGCCAGCAGCTTAGGTGGACAGGGCGTTAACTATGGCTACACCTTC.